The clone carrying this T cell receptor beta chain was found many times. Noted time point: before trial treatment. These data belong to a study of low-dose radiotherapy and immunotherapy resistance in tumors. Study-level information: Participants in Cohort 1 were administered 0.5 Gy per fraction at 2-week intervals, to a cumulative dose of 6.5 Gy.

Gene-specific TRAV and TRBV primers were used for first-strand cDNA, covering alpha and beta chains. Amplification of TCRs used a constant-region primer and V-primer adapter for about 19 PCR cycles. In vitro transcription amplified the mRNA that had been isolated. TCRdb redid the calling of the reads with MiXCR, one entry per CDR3 protein. The data show around 83,000 distinct CDR3 sequences, approximately 17% seen once. Germline loops: CDR1 SGHAT, CDR2 FQNNGV. This CDR3 has 13 amino acids. Trimming cost V 1 base and J 3 bases, with 6 bases left between them. This clonotype originated in a male donor with prostate cancer. This material consisted of PBMCs, taken before treatment. The chain links TRBV11-2 to TRBJ2-5, with D uncertain. CDR3 DNA: TGTGCCAGCAGCTTAGGGCGGAAAGAGACCCAGTACTTC. Protein product: CASSLGRKETQYF.